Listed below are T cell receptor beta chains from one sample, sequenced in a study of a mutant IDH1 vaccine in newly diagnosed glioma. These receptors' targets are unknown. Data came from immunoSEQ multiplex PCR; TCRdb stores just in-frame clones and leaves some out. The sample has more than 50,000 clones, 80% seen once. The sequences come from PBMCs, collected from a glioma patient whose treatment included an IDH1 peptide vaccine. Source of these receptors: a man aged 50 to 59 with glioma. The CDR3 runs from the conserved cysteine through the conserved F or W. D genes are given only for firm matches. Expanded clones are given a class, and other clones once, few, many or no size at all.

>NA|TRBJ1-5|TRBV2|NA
CASSGEDQPQHF
TGTGCCAGCAGTGGGGAAGACCAGCCCCAGCATTTT
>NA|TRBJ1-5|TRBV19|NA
CASSISDQPQHF
TGTGCCAGTAGTATTAGTGATCAGCCCCAGCATTTT
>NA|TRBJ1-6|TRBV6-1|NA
CASGQLNNSPLHF
TGTGCCAGTGGACAGCTGAATAATTCACCCCTCCACTTT
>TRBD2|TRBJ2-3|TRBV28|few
CASRSGRRVSTDTQYF
TGTGCCAGCAGGAGCGGGAGGAGAGTAAGCACAGATACGCAGTATTTT
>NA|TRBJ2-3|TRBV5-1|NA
CASGVEDTDTQYF
TGCGCCAGCGGGGTCGAGGACACAGATACGCAGTATTTT
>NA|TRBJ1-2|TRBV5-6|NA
CASSAANYGYTF
TGTGCCAGCAGTGCAGCTAACTATGGCTACACCTTC
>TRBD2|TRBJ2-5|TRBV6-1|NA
CASSEPLGGGLQETQYF
TGTGCCAGCAGTGAACCCCTGGGCGGGGGGCTCCAAGAGACCCAGTACTTC
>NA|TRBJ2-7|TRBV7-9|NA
CASSLVLKEQYF
TGTGCCAGCAGCTTAGTCTTGAAAGAGCAGTACTTC
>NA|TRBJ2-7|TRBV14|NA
CASSPGARTSYEQYF
TGTGCCAGCAGCCCTGGGGCCCGAACCTCCTACGAGCAGTACTTC
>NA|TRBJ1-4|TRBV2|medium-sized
CASRTEGGEKLFF
TGTGCCAGTCGGACAGAGGGAGGGGAAAAACTGTTTTTT
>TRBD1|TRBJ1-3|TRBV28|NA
CGGASITGGRNTIYF
TGTGGGGGCGCGAGTATCACAGGGGGTCGTAACACCATATATTTT
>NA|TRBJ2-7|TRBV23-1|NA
CGRASWYEQYF
TGCGGGAGGGCATCTTGGTACGAGCAGTACTTC
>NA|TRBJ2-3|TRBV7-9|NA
CASSLAGRDSTDTQYF
TGTGCCAGCAGCTTAGCGGGCCGGGATAGCACAGATACGCAGTATTTT
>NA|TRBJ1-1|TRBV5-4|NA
CASSPPGGPGNTEAFF
TGTGCCAGCAGCCCCCCGGGGGGGCCAGGGAACACTGAAGCTTTCTTT
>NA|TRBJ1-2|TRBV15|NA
CATPGEDYGYTF
TGTGCCACCCCAGGTGAAGACTATGGCTACACCTTC
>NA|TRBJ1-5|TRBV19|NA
CASSITGGPYSNQPQHF
TGTGCCAGTAGTATAACGGGTGGCCCTTATAGCAATCAGCCCCAGCATTTT
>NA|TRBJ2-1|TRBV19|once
CASSTTEGSYNEQFF
TGTGCCAGTAGTACCACAGAAGGCTCCTACAATGAGCAGTTCTTC
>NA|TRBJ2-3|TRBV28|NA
CASSLGVDTQYF
TGTGCCAGCAGTTTGGGGGTAGATACGCAGTATTTT
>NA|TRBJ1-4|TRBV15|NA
CATSFLGGDEKLFF
TGTGCCACCAGCTTCCTGGGGGGGGATGAAAAACTGTTTTTT
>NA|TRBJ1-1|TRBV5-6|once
CASSLGQTFNTEAFF
TGTGCCAGCAGCTTAGGACAGACCTTTAACACTGAAGCTTTCTTT
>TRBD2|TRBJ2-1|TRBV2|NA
CASSEVGTRFEQFF
TGTGCCAGCAGTGAAGTTGGGACTAGGTTCGAGCAGTTCTTC
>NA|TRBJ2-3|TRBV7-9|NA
CASSSGLGGDTQYF
TGTGCCAGCAGCTCGGGACTTGGGGGAGATACGCAGTATTTT
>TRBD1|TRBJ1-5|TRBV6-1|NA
CASSEGQGNQPQHF
TGTGCCAGCAGTGAAGGACAGGGGAATCAGCCCCAGCATTTT
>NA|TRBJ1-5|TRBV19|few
CASSIEPWGNQPQHF
TGTGCCAGTAGTATAGAACCATGGGGCAATCAGCCCCAGCATTTT
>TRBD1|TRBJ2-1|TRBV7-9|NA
CASSLERGLRDEQFF
TGTGCCAGCAGCTTAGAAAGGGGGCTCAGGGATGAGCAGTTCTTC
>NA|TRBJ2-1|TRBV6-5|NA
CASSPDRAWQFF
TGTGCCAGCAGTCCCGACCGGGCATGGCAGTTCTTC
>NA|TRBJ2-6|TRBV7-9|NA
CASSLWATGANVLTF
TGTGCCAGCAGCTTATGGGCAACTGGGGCCAACGTCCTGACTTTC
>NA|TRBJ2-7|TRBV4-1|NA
CASSQAELSRYEQYF
TGCGCCAGCAGCCAAGCCGAGTTAAGTAGATACGAGCAGTACTTC
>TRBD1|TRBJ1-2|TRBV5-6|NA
CASSYTGTGVGYTF
TGTGCCAGCAGCTATACCGGGACAGGGGTCGGCTACACCTTC
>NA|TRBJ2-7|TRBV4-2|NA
CASSQELSYEQYF
TGTGCCAGCAGCCAGGAACTGTCATACGAGCAGTACTTC
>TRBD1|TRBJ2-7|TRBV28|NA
CASSQPQGARFEQYF
TGTGCCAGCAGTCAACCTCAGGGGGCGCGTTTCGAGCAGTACTTC
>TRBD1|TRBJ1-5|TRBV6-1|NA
CASSVGTGYNQPQHF
TGTGCCAGCAGTGTAGGGACAGGGTATAATCAGCCCCAGCATTTT
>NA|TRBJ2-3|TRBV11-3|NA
CASSLGGADTQYF
TGTGCCAGCAGCTTAGGTGGTGCAGATACGCAGTATTTT
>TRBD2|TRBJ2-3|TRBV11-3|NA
CASTLSGAPSTDTQYF
TGTGCCAGCACCTTAAGCGGGGCCCCTAGCACAGATACGCAGTATTTT
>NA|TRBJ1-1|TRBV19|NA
CASSFRGGSPNTEAFF
TGTGCCAGTAGCTTCCGGGGGGGGTCGCCGAACACTGAAGCTTTCTTT
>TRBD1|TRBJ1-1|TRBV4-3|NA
CASSHQGADPAFF
TGCGCCAGCAGCCACCAGGGGGCGGATCCGGCTTTCTTT
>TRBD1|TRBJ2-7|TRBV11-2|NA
CASSSFPGQGTTYEQYF
TGTGCCAGCAGCTCCTTCCCGGGACAGGGTACCACCTACGAGCAGTACTTC
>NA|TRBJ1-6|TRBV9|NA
CASTAGIENSPLHF
TGTGCCAGCACCGCGGGGATAGAGAACTCACCCCTCCACTTT
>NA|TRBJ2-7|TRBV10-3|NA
CAISVGGSPYEQYF
TGTGCCATCAGTGTCGGGGGCAGTCCCTACGAGCAGTACTTC
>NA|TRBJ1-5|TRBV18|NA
CASSPIAGPGSNQPQHF
TGTGCCAGCTCACCAATTGCGGGCCCGGGGAGCAATCAGCCCCAGCATTTT
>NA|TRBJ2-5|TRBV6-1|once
CASQSGTLQETQYF
TGTGCCAGCCAATCCGGGACTCTTCAAGAGACCCAGTACTTC
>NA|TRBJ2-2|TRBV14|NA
CASSPLFQRGRLTNTGELFF
TGTGCCAGCAGCCCTCTTTTTCAAAGGGGCAGACTAACGAACACCGGGGAGCTGTTTTTT
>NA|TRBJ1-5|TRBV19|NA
CASSTRQYRLNQPQHF
TGTGCCAGTAGTACCAGACAGTACAGGTTGAATCAGCCCCAGCATTTT
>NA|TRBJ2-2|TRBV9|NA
CASSFMTGSGTGELFF
TGTGCCAGCAGCTTCATGACAGGATCGGGCACCGGGGAGCTGTTTTTT
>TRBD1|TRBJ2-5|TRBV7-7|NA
CASSSTGEETQYF
TGTGCTAGCAGCTCGACAGGGGAAGAGACCCAGTACTTC
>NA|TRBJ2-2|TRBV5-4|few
CASSLSFTGELFF
TGTGCCAGCAGCTTGTCCTTCACCGGGGAGCTGTTTTTT
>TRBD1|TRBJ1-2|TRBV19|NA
CASSWGGQPVYGYTF
TGTGCCAGTAGTTGGGGGGGACAGCCCGTCTATGGCTACACCTTC
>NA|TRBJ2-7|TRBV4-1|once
CASPPRNSYEQYF
TGCGCCAGCCCACCCCGGAACTCCTACGAGCAGTACTTC
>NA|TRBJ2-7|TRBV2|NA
CASKEGFHEQYF
TGTGCCAGCAAGGAGGGTTTCCACGAGCAGTACTTC
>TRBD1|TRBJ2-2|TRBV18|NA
CASSPSWDRGNTGELFF
TGTGCCAGCTCACCATCGTGGGACAGGGGGAACACCGGGGAGCTGTTTTTT
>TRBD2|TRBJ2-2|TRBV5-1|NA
CASSRTSGAPTGELFF
TGCGCCAGCAGCCGCACTAGCGGGGCCCCCACCGGGGAGCTGTTTTTT